This TCR beta chain was sequenced in a study of shared clonotypes between healthy human individuals. Repertoires were generated with immunoSEQ multiplex PCR, while TCRdb's copy carries only in-frame clones and drops some. The sample has 950,000 to 1,200,000 clones, about 72% seen once. Concerning this clone: As yet, its antigen is unknown.

V was cut by 5 bases and J by 4 bases, with 14 bases left in between. CDR3 length: 14 residues. CDR1 and CDR2 (germline): SGHTA, FQGNSA. Overall study findings and caveats: Limited genetic and exposure-history diversity came from having few donors.

The J gene is TRBJ1-1, the V gene TRBV7-2, with D maybe TRBD1 (5 bases). The receptor was derived from a man between 18 and 35 years old in good health. Some clones in this sample may be carry-over from other donors' samples. The specimen was memory CD4+ T cells from PBMCs. Subset meaning: CD45RA-negative fraction. The CDR3 reads CASSAGHSTTEAFF. The CDR3 DNA reads as TGTGCCAGCAGCGCCGGACACTCTACCACTGAAGCTTTCTTT.